Listed below are T cell receptor beta chains from one sample, sequenced in a study of radiation and T cells in renal cell carcinoma. This table comes from immunoSEQ multiplex PCR, and its TCRdb copy is limited to in-frame clones, with some not included. The sample has some 110,000 clones, approximately 80% seen once. Sequencing was performed on blood, taken from a patient whose treatment included radiotherapy and nephrectomy. These receptors were taken from a woman aged 55-69 years with renal cell carcinoma. Both conserved end residues are part of each CDR3. A D gene is named only where the DNA matches it firmly. Size tells how often a clone was seen (once, few, many) or the class of an expanded clone, and some rows leave it out.

TRBJ1-1 | TRBV7-9 | few | NA | CASSPPGLLNTEAFF | TGTGCCAGCAGCCCCCCGGGCTTATTGAACACTGAAGCTTTCTTT
TRBJ2-7 | TRBV7-2 | once | TRBD1 | CASSLAVQGEHEQYF | TGTGCCAGCAGCTTAGCCGTACAGGGGGAACACGAGCAGTACTTC
TRBJ2-6 | TRBV18 | NA | NA | CASSSRTEGANVLTF | TGTGCCAGCTCCTCCAGGACGGAAGGGGCCAACGTCCTGACTTTC
TRBJ1-1 | TRBV14 | NA | NA | CASSQPGNTEAFF | TGTGCCAGCAGCCAACCTGGGAACACTGAAGCTTTCTTT
TRBJ1-1 | TRBV27 | NA | NA | CASSPAWNTEAFF | TGTGCCAGCAGTCCTGCTTGGAACACTGAAGCTTTCTTT
TRBJ2-7 | TRBV7-9 | NA | NA | CASSLGYGGRLYEQYF | TGTGCCAGCAGCTTAGGATATGGGGGGAGGCTCTACGAGCAGTACTTC
TRBJ2-7 | TRBV7-2 | NA | TRBD2 | CASGSRLALHEQYF | TGTGCCAGCGGCAGCAGACTAGCTCTGCACGAGCAGTACTTC
TRBJ2-7 | TRBV27 | NA | NA | CASSAVGGPYEQYF | TGTGCCAGCAGTGCCGTCGGGGGCCCCTACGAGCAGTACTTC
TRBJ2-2 | TRBV6-5 | NA | NA | CASTNPSENTGELFF | TGTGCCAGCACTAACCCTAGCGAGAACACCGGGGAGCTGTTTTTT
TRBJ1-1 | TRBV9 | once | NA | CASSPSGGRYTEAFF | TGTGCCAGCAGCCCCTCCGGAGGGCGGTACACTGAAGCTTTCTTT
TRBJ1-5 | TRBV28 | few | NA | CASSFSQFSNQPQHF | TGTGCCAGCAGTTTTTCACAGTTTAGCAATCAGCCCCAGCATTTT
TRBJ2-2 | TRBV28 | NA | NA | CASSAGSTGELFF | TGTGCCAGCAGCGCCGGGTCCACCGGGGAGCTGTTTTTT
TRBJ1-2 | TRBV7-2 | NA | TRBD1 | CASSPTGVLNYGYTF | TGTGCCAGCAGCCCGACAGGGGTCCTAAACTATGGCTACACCTTC
TRBJ2-5 | TRBV9 | NA | TRBD2 | CASSVGGREETQYF | TGTGCCAGCAGCGTAGGCGGGAGGGAAGAGACCCAGTACTTC
TRBJ1-1 | TRBV6-5 | NA | TRBD1 | CASCEWDRTNTEAFF | TGTGCCAGTTGTGAATGGGACAGAACGAACACTGAAGCTTTCTTT
TRBJ1-3 | TRBV10-3 | NA | NA | CAISDPTDSGNTIYF | TGTGCCATCAGTGACCCGACAGACTCTGGAAACACCATATATTTT